This T cell receptor (beta chain) was sequenced during a study of Graves' ophthalmopathy and Graves' hyperthyroidism. General study points: A majority of expanded thyroid clonotypes exceeding 0.001 frequency were likewise present in blood. Using a 13-signature model, the authors split ophthalmopathy from stable hyperthyroidism, with approximately 88% sensitivity and around 84% specificity.

Many counts were recorded for this clonotype. Its antigen is as yet unknown. Out of about 11 ml of fresh peripheral blood, PBMCs were obtained. RNA transcripts yielded amplified TCR beta CDR3 regions. HTBI-primed RT-PCR formed the first round, and a multiplex PCR formed the second. TCRdb analysed the multiplex PCR reads with MiXCR anew, one entry per CDR3 protein. The sample consists of 600,000 to 700,000 distinct CDR3 sequences, about 40% of them appearing once. The clonotype comes from an adult man with Graves' ophthalmopathy. The sequenced material came from peripheral blood.

CDR3 nucleotide sequence: TGCAGTGCTCACGGCAAGGGCAATCAGCCCCAGCATTTT. Its translation is CSAHGKGNQPQHF. The rearrangement joins TRBV20-1 to TRBJ1-5; no reliable D call. The CDR3 is 13 amino acids. V lost 5 bases, J lost 2 bases, and 10 bases lay in between. Germline V gene sequence: CDR1 DFQATT, CDR2 SNEGSKA (reference sequence).